Sequencing of this T cell receptor beta chain was carried out in a study of T cells expressing NK-cell markers. On the study more broadly: Most of the eight sequenced donors were classified as HCMV-seropositive, and one was classified as seronegative.

From its re-call of the 5' RACE reads, TCRdb lists each CDR3 protein once, without DNA. The sample totals some 340,000 distinct CDR3 sequences. This CDR3 is built from 15 residues. CDR1 and CDR2 from the germline V gene are SGHNT and YYREEE (reference sequence). The chain employs TRBV5-4 and TRBJ2-2; the D call from TCRdb, TRBD1, cannot be confirmed without DNA. This receptor was taken from a man aged 18-75 years in good health. Sequenced: blood T cells: a sorted CD56 or NKG2C T cell subset, CD4+ or CD8+ T cells, or bulk PBMC T cells (not recorded which). The CDR3: CASSTGGLYTGELFF.